The present TCR beta chain was sequenced within a study of cytomegalovirus exposure and HLA in healthy donors. As for this clone: What it recognizes is unknown.

The V and J ends lost 3 bases and 0 bases respectively, with 18 bases between them. From germline, CDR1 is SNHLY and CDR2 FYNNEI. This CDR3 is built from 18 residues. The assay was immunoSEQ multiplex PCR, and TCRdb's table has in-frame clones only and misses some. This sample carries 250,000 to 400,000 clones, roughly 88% of them seen once, and the ten largest clones take around 0.88%. Study-level points and caveats: As confirmed in vitro, a few CMV-associated chains were specific for CMV antigens. The finding came from a later analysis; first-cohort TCR clusters tended to co-occur in the roughly 110 validation repertoires. The study designated 150 to 200 TCR beta chains cytomegalovirus-associated.

This clonotype originated in a man aged 30 to 45 in good health and CMV-seronegative. The chain recombines TRBV2 with TRBJ1-5; perhaps TRBD1 as D (6 bases). The specimen was PBMCs. In DNA, the CDR3 is TGTGCCAGCAGTGAGGGGATCAACAGGGTTAATAGCAATCAGCCCCAGCATTTT. It encodes CASSEGINRVNSNQPQHF.